A single sample is the source of the 21 T cell receptor beta chains below, sequenced in a study of T cells in Graves' hyperthyroidism and ophthalmopathy. TCR beta CDR3 regions were amplified from RNA transcripts. HTBI primers were the set used in a first-round RT-PCR of the TCR CDR3. TCRdb reprocessed the multiplex PCR reads via MiXCR and lists one record per CDR3 protein. Of about 700,000 distinct CDR3 sequences in the sample, about 45% were seen once. Material: peripheral blood or thyroid tissue (not recorded which). Receptors originate from an adult man with Graves' disease, either hyperthyroidism or ophthalmopathy (not recorded which).

V and J are TRBV7-9 and TRBJ1-1, with TRBD1 identical over 10 bases. With 7 bases clipped from V and 4 bases from J, the junction kept 6 bases outside the gene matches. Germline CDR1 reads SEHNR; CDR2 reads FQNEAQ (reference sequence). The CDR3 has 14 amino acids. CDR3 amino acids: CASTLGTGATEAFF. CDR3 coding DNA: TGTGCCAGCACCCTTGGGACAGGGGCCACTGAAGCTTTCTTT.

The chain links TRBV2 to TRBJ1-4; no firm D call. CDR1 SNHLY and CDR2 FYNNEI come from the germline V gene. The V end was cut by 7 bases, the J end by 1 base, with 13 bases between. The CDR3 has 15 residues. DNA for the CDR3: TGTGCCAGCACCCGGACGCCAGGAACTAATGAAAAACTGTTTTTT. Protein sequence: CASTRTPGTNEKLFF.

This clonotype has at least ten counts. CDR3 loop: CASSEYTGADGYTF. In DNA, the CDR3 is TGTGCCAGCAGTGAATATACGGGGGCGGATGGCTACACCTTC. The V call is TRBV25-1, the J call TRBJ1-2; D perhaps matches TRBD1 (6 bases). V shed 0 bases and J shed 6 bases, with 11 bases lying between them. The CDR3 extends over 14 amino acids. Germline CDR1 MGHDK, CDR2 SYGVNS.

The chain joins TRBV9 to TRBJ1-1; D remains ambiguous. V was trimmed by 3 bases and J by 5 bases, leaving 17 bases between them. Looked up from germline, CDR1 is SGDLS and CDR2 is YYNGEE. The CDR3 has 15 residues. The DNA of the CDR3 is TGTGCCAGCAGCGCATCGCCCGTGGGAGGAACTGAAGCTTTCTTT. Translation gives CASSASPVGGTEAFF.

The rearrangement uses TRBV12-3 or TRBV12-4 and TRBJ1-1; 11 bases align to TRBD1. V was clipped by 5 bases and J by 5 bases; unmatched bases: 7. This CDR3 spans 15 amino acids. In DNA, the CDR3 is TGTGCCAGCAGTCGGGACAGGGGGATGGGGACTGAAGCTTTCTTT. This translates into CASSRDRGMGTEAFF.

The V call is TRBV12-5, the J call TRBJ2-7; D is undetermined. The CDR3 is made up of 12 amino acids. V was clipped by 6 bases and J by 6 bases, with 12 bases between them. Germline V gene lookup returns CDR1 LGHNT and CDR2 FRNRAP. CDR3 nucleotides: TGTGCTAGTGGCCGAGACGCCGGCGAGCAGTACTTC. Translating it yields CASGRDAGEQYF.

The gene calls are TRBV24-1 and TRBJ2-7; 10 bases are shared with TRBD1. The CDR3 consists of 14 residues. From germline, CDR1 is KGHDR and CDR2 SFDVKD. V was pared by 9 bases and J by 4 bases, with 8 bases of the junction left unmatched. CDR3 bases: TGTGCCACCTATCAGGGACAGGGGAGTTACGAGCAGTACTTC. Its protein product is CATYQGQGSYEQYF.

The chain combines TRBV7-8 with TRBJ1-6; 7 positions agree with TRBD1. The germline CDR1 and CDR2 sequences are SGHVS and FQNEAQ. Losses at the gene ends were 6 bases for V and 6 bases for J; bases not matched to a gene: 11. The CDR3 totals 16 residues. The CDR3 region has the DNA TGTGCCAGCAGTGAATCCTCAGGGGGAGTTAATTCACCCCTCCACTTT. As protein: CASSESSGGVNSPLHF. The complete variable domain, with remaining parts taken from reference TRBV7-8 and TRBJ1-6, reads GAGVSQSPRYKVAKRGQDVALRCDPISGHVSLFWYQQALGQGPEFLTYFQNEAQLDKSGLPSDRFFAERPEGSVSTLKIQRTQQEDSAVYLCASSESSGGVNSPLHFGNGTRLTVT.

This clonotype was observed a few times. The V and J genes are TRBV20-1 and TRBJ1-1; D uncertain. V gave up 3 bases and J gave up 6 bases, with 11 bases separating them. The CDR3 totals 12 residues. CDR1 DFQATT and CDR2 SNEGSKA come from the germline V gene (reference sequence). The chain's CDR3 is CSARALGPEAFF. As DNA, the CDR3 is TGCAGTGCTAGGGCACTTGGCCCTGAAGCTTTCTTT.

In regard to this clonotype: Without the conserved terminal phenylalanine or tryptophan, this CDR3 likely stems from a read error. V is TRBV7-9 and J is TRBJ1-1; TRBD1 might be the D (6 bases). Trimming took 8 bases from V and 1 from J, leaving 11 bases between them. Germline CDR1 SEHNR, CDR2 FQNEAQ (reference sequence). CDR3 length: 13 amino acids. CDR3 sequence (DNA): TGTGCCAGCCGAGGGGGGCGGAACACTGAAGCTTTCTCT. Residues: CASRGGRNTEAFS.

This clonotype has just a few counts. This rearrangement joins TRBV20-1 to TRBJ1-4, with 12 nucleotides matching TRBD1. V trimming: 6 bases; J trimming: 6 bases; junction bases outside the gene matches: 8. The germline V gene encodes CDR1 DFQATT and CDR2 SNEGSKA (reference sequence). This CDR3 is built from 15 residues. The CDR3 bases are TGCAGTGCCGATTCATGGGACAGGGGGCATGAAAAACTGTTTTTT. Translating gives CSADSWDRGHEKLFF.

The rearrangement uses TRBV15 and TRBJ1-2, with a tentative D call TRBD1 (5 bases). Germline V gives CDR1 LNHNV, CDR2 YYDKDF (reference sequence). CDR3 length equals 13 residues. The V and J ends lost 4 bases and 4 bases respectively, with 10 bases between them. CDR3: CATSIPTAYGYTF. The CDR3 nucleotides are TGTGCCACCAGCATACCGACAGCCTATGGCTACACCTTC.

This clonotype was seen many times. This rearrangement joins TRBV19 to TRBJ1-2; D uncertain. This CDR3 is built from 13 residues. CDR1 and CDR2 (germline): LNHDA, SQIVND (reference sequence). V was shortened by 3 bases and J by 4 bases, with 9 bases between the two germline ends. CDR3 residues: CASSMYVAYGYTF. The CDR3 nucleotides read TGTGCCAGTAGTATGTACGTTGCCTATGGCTACACCTTC.

The sample holds a few counts of this clonotype. This chain joins TRBV27 and TRBJ1-2; D uncertain. This CDR3 is 14 amino acids long. Germline V gene sequence: CDR1 MNHEY, CDR2 SMNVEV (reference sequence). The V gene lost 2 bases and the J gene lost 4 bases, with 11 bases spanning the gap. The CDR3 bases are TGTGCCAGCAGTTTAACACAGTCTCCCTATGGCTACACCTTC. It specifies CASSLTQSPYGYTF.

Comments on this clonotype: A junction end diverges from the germline sequence, so it may reflect a read error. The V gene is TRBV11-3, the J gene TRBJ2-5, with D maybe TRBD1 (5 bases). From germline, CDR1 is SGHNT and CDR2 YENEEA. The CDR3 contains 17 residues. The CDR3 sequence: CTSSLVGGAKGVETQYF. The CDR3 DNA follows: TGTACCAGCAGCCTGGTGGGTGGGGCTAAAGGAGTGGAGACCCAGTACTTC. Drawing the rest from reference TRBV11-3 and TRBJ2-5, the complete variable domain is EAGVVQSPRYKIIEKKQPVAFWCNPISGHNTLYWYLQNLGQGPELLIRYENEEAVDDSQLPKDRFSAERLKGVDSTLKIQPAELGDSAVYLCTSSLVGGAKGVETQYFGPGTRLLVL.

Comments on this clonotype: This may stem from a read error, because a much larger clone lies one nucleotide away. Because it lacks the conserved phenylalanine or tryptophan at the end, this CDR3 is likely a read error. V usage is TRBV7-6 and J usage is TRBJ1-6; D not certain. CDR1 and CDR2 (germline): SGHVS, FNYEAQ. The CDR3 runs to 15 residues. Trimming removed 2 bases from V and 6 bases from J, with 11 bases in between. The CDR3 DNA reads TGTGCCAGCAGCTTATATGAGGAGGGTAATTCACCCCTCCACCTT. It translates to CASSLYEEGNSPLHL.

This clonotype has at least ten counts. V and J are TRBV7-9 and TRBJ2-7; no definite D call. This CDR3 is built from 13 residues. CDR1 and CDR2 from the germline V gene are SEHNR and FQNEAQ (reference sequence). The germline V and J ends were trimmed by 5 bases and 3 bases, with 11 bases remaining between them. Here the CDR3 DNA reads TGTGCCAGCAGCCACTCCCCCAGCTACGAGCAGTACTTC. Encoded protein: CASSHSPSYEQYF.

The table lists this clonotype with a few counts. The CDR3 nucleotides read TGTGCCAGCAGGATAGGGACACCGAACACTGAAGCTTTCTTT. This gives the protein CASRIGTPNTEAFF. The rearrangement uses TRBV6-1 and TRBJ1-1, with D maybe TRBD1 (6 bases). The V and J ends lost 6 bases and 1 base respectively, with 12 bases between them. The CDR3 has 14 residues. Looked up from germline, CDR1 is MNHNS and CDR2 is SASEGT.

This clonotype was counted at least ten times. The J gene is TRBJ1-4, the V gene TRBV12-3 or TRBV12-4, with D perhaps matching TRBD1 (5 bases). Trimming cost V 3 bases and J 8 bases, with 10 bases left between them. This CDR3 has 13 residues. CDR3 sequence: CASSLGQLEKLFF. The CDR3 bases are TGTGCCAGCAGTTTGGGGCAGTTAGAAAAACTGTTTTTT.

As concerns this clonotype: With a much larger clone just one base away, this may be a read error. The chain employs TRBV7-9 and TRBJ1-5; D is perhaps TRBD1 (5 bases). The germline V gene encodes CDR1 SEHNR and CDR2 FQNEAQ (reference sequence). The CDR3 is 11 amino acids. Trimming stripped 9 bases from V and 5 bases from J, with 8 bases between. DNA for the CDR3: TGTGCCAGGGGGGACGATCAGCCCCAGCATTTT. It encodes CARGDDQPQHF.

This clonotype has ten or more counts. The chain couples TRBV20-1 to TRBJ1-5, with a possible D match to TRBD1 (6 bases). V gave up 6 bases and J gave up 4 bases, with 13 bases separating them. This CDR3 contains 13 residues. CDR1 is DFQATT and CDR2 is SNEGSKA in the germline V gene (reference sequence). CDR3 protein: CSATDRMNQPQHF. DNA for the CDR3: TGCAGTGCCACCGACAGGATGAATCAGCCCCAGCATTTT.